This T cell receptor beta chain was sequenced during a study of neurological immune-mediated disorders. Study observations and caveats: Multiple sclerosis was found to have the least TCR clonal expansion, below healthy controls, and HTLV-1-associated myelopathy the most. One related-CDR3 cluster, which may be a signature, held the repertoires of 18 of 34 multiple sclerosis patients after phylogenetic grouping.

By 5'RACE with 10-nucleotide random UMIs, the cDNA was made. One entry per CDR3 protein, called by TCRdb with MiXCR from the 5' RACE reads. The sample holds about 46,000 distinct CDR3 sequences, 2.5% to 3.5% seen once. There are many counts of this clonotype. The antigen remains unidentified. From 2 million PBMCs stored at -80 C, the unsorted libraries were generated. The CDR3 spans 14 residues. Germline V CDR1 and CDR2: MNHEY, SMNVEV (reference sequence). V was pared by 5 bases and J by 0 bases, with 8 bases between. V is TRBV27 and J is TRBJ2-1; D gene uncertain. The receptor comes from a woman aged 50 to 65 with multiple sclerosis. The sample taken for sequencing was PBMCs. The CDR3 spells CASSPDPSYNEQFF. The CDR3 region has the DNA TGTGCCAGCAGTCCCGATCCCTCCTACAATGAGCAGTTCTTC.